The source of this TCR beta chain is a study of T-cell memory formation after mild COVID-19. CDR3 length equals 13 residues. Trimming pared 2 bases from V and 5 bases from J, leaving 9 bases between. Libraries for TCRalpha and TCRbeta carried sample barcodes and unique molecular identifiers via 5'RACE. A single record per CDR3 protein comes from TCRdb applying MiXCR to the 5' RACE reads. The sample has roughly 300,000 distinct CDR3 sequences, roughly 8.2% seen once. Points on this clonotype: The target antigen is unknown.

The study, taken as a whole, reports: Contracting CD4+ clones were located mainly in CM and EM, and CD8+ clones in EMRA. There were some responding clones in pre-infection memory, which suggested that cross-reactive memory had joined. CD4/CD8 balance held among clones contracting day 15 to 85, and later expanders leaned CD4+.

The sequenced sample was PBMCs or a T cell subset sorted from them (not recorded which). The V and J genes are TRBV12-3 or TRBV12-4 and TRBJ1-1; the D is unclear. The source of this sequence is a man aged 18 to 30 who had mild COVID-19 (a few samples of this study predate the infection). Cell type and time point are not known. The CDR3 sequence: CASSLREGTEAFF. The CDR3 DNA sequence: TGTGCCAGCAGTTTAAGGGAAGGGACTGAAGCTTTCTTT.